Below are 5 T cell receptor beta chains sequenced from a single sample in a study of blood T cell repertoires in COVID-19 (dated by TCRdb to 2018 to 2021). Library creation used the immunoSEQ multiplex PCR assay. TCRdb took over this immuneACCESS table, retaining in-frame rearrangements with V and J assigned. Such tables are incomplete; in checked studies, under half of the missing clones stem from an unresolved V gene, and the remainder is unexplained. Present in this sample are around 57,000 clones, roughly 87% of which were seen just once. Around a fifth of the sample rests with the top ten. Sequencing was carried out using peripheral blood. All receptors derive from a woman aged 60-75 years with acute or convalescent COVID-19.

CDR3 protein: CATSGGTRGVDYGYTF. The DNA for the CDR3 is TGTGCCACCAGTGGAGGGACGCGGGGGGTTGACTATGGCTACACCTTC. J is TRBJ1-2 and V is TRBV24-1; weak D call: TRBD1 (5 bases). This CDR3 contains 16 residues. V gave up 5 bases and J gave up 3 bases, with 18 bases separating them. The germline CDR1 and CDR2 sequences are KGHDR and SFDVKD.

This sequence joins TRBV29-1 and TRBJ2-3, with 7 bases aligning to TRBD2. The CDR3 spans 14 residues. J gave up 5 bases and V 1 base, and 6 bases lay outside the gene matches. In germline, CDR1 is SQVTM, CDR2 ANQGSEA. The CDR3 bases are TGCAGCGTTGAAGCATGGGCTAGCGGAGATACGCAGTATTTT. This encodes CSVEAWASGDTQYF.

This chain joins TRBV5-1 and TRBJ1-6; D is unclear. This CDR3 comprises 17 residues. Trimming pared 1 base from V and 0 bases from J, leaving 11 bases between. Germline assignment: CDR1 SGHRS and CDR2 YFSETQ. The CDR3 nucleotides are TGCGCCAGCAGCTTGTCGGGGATAAGCTCCTATAATTCACCCCTCCACTTT. Encoded protein: CASSLSGISSYNSPLHF.

The chain is built from TRBV19 and TRBJ2-1; 11 nucleotides agree with TRBD2. Trimming at V came to 3 bases and at J to 4 bases, leaving 5 bases not matched to a gene. Germline lookup yields CDR1 LNHDA and CDR2 SQIVND (reference sequence). CDR3 length: 16 amino acids. CDR3 loop: CASSMRLAGPYNEQFF. The CDR3 nucleotides are TGTGCCAGTAGTATGAGACTAGCGGGGCCTTACAATGAGCAGTTCTTC.

The chain carries TRBV5-4 and TRBJ1-1; TRBD1 matches at 7 bases. The V segment lost 0 bases and the J segment 9 bases; nucleotides outside the gene matches: 5. In germline, CDR1 is SGHNT, CDR2 YYREEE (reference sequence). The CDR3 is 13 amino acids. CDR3 protein: CASSLEQGFQAFF. DNA for the CDR3: TGTGCCAGCAGCTTGGAACAGGGGTTTCAAGCTTTCTTT.